The 11 T cell receptor beta chains in this list originate from one sample, sequenced in a study of cytotoxic CD8 clonotypes in ibrutinib-treated CLL. Only in-frame clones appear in the TCRdb table, and some are missing; sequencing was by immunoSEQ multiplex PCR. The profile shows under 200,000 clones, roughly 80% of them singletons. Sequenced material: PBMCs, taken after 24 months of ibrutinib treatment. These receptor sequences come from a human donor with chronic lymphocytic leukemia.

The genes are TRBV28 and TRBJ1-5, with D possibly being TRBD1 (6 bases). CDR1 is MDHEN and CDR2 is SYDVKM in the germline V gene. The CDR3 spans 18 residues. Trimming left V 3 bases short and J 3 bases short, with 21 bases between. The CDR3 protein is CASSFGAPRQGYNQPQHF. The CDR3 DNA sequence: TGTGCCAGCAGTTTTGGGGCCCCGAGGCAGGGGTACAATCAGCCCCAGCATTTT.

This clone was detected a few times. The rearrangement uses TRBV30 and TRBJ1-5; D is unresolved. The CDR3 totals 15 residues. With 4 bases removed from V and 6 bases from J, the gap between germline ends came to 19 bases. Germline CDR1 reads GTSNPN; CDR2 reads SVGIG (reference sequence). The CDR3 region is CAWNLGELRSQPQHF. CDR3 in DNA: TGTGCCTGGAACCTCGGGGAGTTACGGTCTCAGCCCCAGCATTTT.

The chain has TRBV10-3 and TRBJ1-5; 7 positions match TRBD1. Per germline, CDR1 ENHRY and CDR2 SYGVKD. V was clipped by 4 bases and J by 0 bases; unmatched bases: 0. The CDR3 has 14 residues. In DNA, the CDR3 is TGTGCCATCAGTGGGACAGGTAGCAATCAGCCCCAGCATTTT. This encodes CAISGTGSNQPQHF.

The chain combines TRBV6-1 with TRBJ1-5; D gene unclear. The length of the CDR3 is 15 residues. Germline CDR1 is MNHNS and CDR2 is SASEGT. The germline V and J ends were trimmed by 6 bases and 2 bases, with 14 bases remaining between them. The CDR3 spells CASSRAREGNQPQHF. In DNA, the CDR3 is TGTGCCAGCAGCCGAGCTAGGGAGGGCAATCAGCCCCAGCATTTT.

This chain links TRBV7-2 with TRBJ2-3, with D unclear. The J call is doubtful: the DNA matches TRBJ1-3 better. Germline assignment: CDR1 SGHTA and CDR2 FQGNSA. This CDR3 contains 12 residues. For the CDR3, the DNA is TGTGCCAGCAGCCCAAGGCGGGCTAGCATATATTTT. Its protein product is CASSPRRASIYF.

This clone has just a few counts. The rearrangement joins TRBV11-2 to TRBJ2-5; 7 nucleotides align to TRBD2. This CDR3 spans 13 amino acids. The germline CDR1 and CDR2 sequences are SGHAT and FQNNGV. Trimming cost V 5 bases and J 8 bases; bases outside gene matches: 8. This CDR3 is CASSTSGGATQYF. DNA of the CDR3: TGTGCCAGCAGCACCTCGGGGGGTGCTACCCAGTACTTC.

The chain uses TRBV13 and TRBJ2-1, with TRBD2 matching over 8 bases. The length of the CDR3 is 15 residues. Germline-derived CDR1 and CDR2 are PRHDT and FYEKMQ (reference sequence). Trimming cost V 4 bases and J 7 bases; bases outside gene matches: 9. As DNA, the CDR3 is TGTGCCAGCAGCTCCCCCCCACGGGGGGGTAATGAGCAGTTCTTC. Translated: CASSSPPRGGNEQFF.

The genes are TRBV9 and TRBJ1-4, with TRBD1 matching over 7 bases. Trimming at V came to 0 bases and at J to 5 bases, leaving 4 bases not matched to a gene. The CDR3 has 15 residues. The germline V gene has CDR1 SGDLS and CDR2 YYNGEE. Here the CDR3 reads CASSVGGQRNEKLFF. The CDR3 region has the DNA TGTGCCAGCAGCGTAGGGGGACAGAGAAATGAAAAACTGTTTTTT.

The V and J genes are TRBV20-1 and TRBJ1-1; no clear D gene. V was trimmed by 3 bases and J by 7 bases, leaving 3 bases between them. The CDR3 totals 9 residues. Germline V gives CDR1 DFQATT, CDR2 SNEGSKA (reference sequence). This CDR3 reads CSASVEAFF. CDR3 DNA: TGCAGTGCTAGTGTTGAAGCTTTCTTT.

A remark on this clone: Other DNA sequences from this sample encode an identical CDR3 as well. The chain combines TRBV6-5 with TRBJ1-2; D is possibly TRBD1 (6 bases). V was pared by 6 bases and J by 0 bases, with 11 bases between. The CDR3 totals 14 residues. The germline V gene has CDR1 MNHEY and CDR2 SVGAGI. In DNA, the CDR3 is TGTGCCAGCAGGCCCACAGGGACTAACTATGGCTACACCTTC. Protein sequence: CASRPTGTNYGYTF.

Concerning this clone itself: The junction departs from the called germline gene at one end, perhaps through a read error. V usage is TRBV7-7 and J usage is TRBJ2-5; D perhaps matches TRBD1 (7 bases). The CDR3 is 14 residues long. Germline V gene sequence: CDR1 SSHAT, CDR2 FNYEAQ (reference sequence). The DNA for the CDR3 is TGTGCTAGCAGCCAGACAGGGACTCAAGAGACCCAGTACTTC. As protein: CASSQTGTQETQYF.